The TCR beta chain described here comes from a study of T cells in localized non-small cell lung cancer. Data came from immunoSEQ multiplex PCR; TCRdb stores just in-frame clones and leaves some out. The sample comprises 3,400 or so clones, approximately 19% of which are singletons, and 9.5% rests with the top ten. CDR3 size: 16 residues. Germline CDR1 is SGHRS and CDR2 is YFSETQ. With 4 bases clipped from V and 2 bases from J, the junction kept 6 bases outside the gene matches. V and J are TRBV5-1 and TRBJ1-1; the match to TRBD1 covers 12 bases. The specimen was lung tumor tissue, collected before any cancer treatment. This clonotype was sampled from a woman aged 35 to 69 with stage III squamous cell lung carcinoma. This chain's CDR3 is CASSGGQGALNTEAFF. For the CDR3, the DNA is TGCGCCAGCAGCGGGGGACAGGGGGCTCTAAACACTGAAGCTTTCTTT.